This T cell receptor beta chain was identified in a study of blood T cell repertoires in COVID-19 (dated by TCRdb to the early 2020s). About the full investigation: Samples covering the acute and convalescent phases of COVID-19 were provided by collaborators in the United States, Italy and Spain. The samples were drawn from the first 160 participants of the ongoing ImmuneRACE study and from roughly 1,300 subjects provided by 6 global collaborators. Nearly every sample came with metadata listing a de-identified subject ID, COVID-19 status, age in years and sex. The repertoires were made available in a free public database intended to serve as a resource for research on the immune response to SARS-CoV-2. The prospective study material was composed of cDNA or gDNA derived from T cells, B-cell-depleted T cells, or PBMCs. Where available, HLA class I and class II types were obtained from metadata supplied by the sample provider rather than from assay-based typing. Subjects who had been exposed to COVID-19, were actively infected with it, or had recovered from it provided the deeply sampled blood TCRbeta repertoires that made up the dataset.

Collaborating institutions collected whole blood in K2EDTA tubes following their own protocols. For TCRbeta analysis, collaborators shipped samples as frozen whole blood, isolated PBMCs, or DNA extracted from either of those sample types. The research as a whole found: Clinical and demographic metadata were provided uncurated, with the amount varying by source and participant.

From the germline V gene, CDR1 is MGHDK and CDR2 is SYGVNS. V and J lose 6 bases and 3 bases, and a span of 17 bases separates them. The CDR3 has 16 amino acids, counting the end cysteine and phenylalanine. Of the read, only the CDR3 DNA is kept; its 48 bases are in frame from base 1. Details on this clone: This receptor's antigen is unknown. No per-base quality is available; no much larger clone lies one base away.

TCRbeta CDR3 regions were amplified from genomic DNA by means of the immunoSEQ Assay, a bias-controlled multiplex PCR. The original pipeline was this. Within the assay, amplification of reference gene primers was used to estimate how many nucleated cells each sample contained. Sequence reads were collapsed and filtered to measure the absolute abundance of every unique TCRbeta CDR3 rearrangement. Productive Simpson clonality was computed per sample as the square root of Simpson's diversity index over productive rearrangements. TCRdb retrieved this table from immuneACCESS and kept in-frame rearrangements only. Not all clones are present; in checked studies, unresolved V genes account for under half, and no reason is known for the remainder. That table is the source of V, J and clone size, and D and trimming were worked out from the DNA. For this sample there are 200,000 to 250,000 clones; 85% to 90% appear just once. The ten largest account for about 3% of the sample.

This TCR came from a man in his sixties with acute or convalescent COVID-19. Recombination connected TRBV25-1 to TRBJ1-4; the D region possibly corresponds to TRBD1 (6 bases align). Sequenced: peripheral blood. DNA sequence: TGTGCCAGCAGCGCAGCCAGACAGGTTGCTAATGAAAAACTGTTTTTT. Translated, this is CASSAARQVANEKLFF.